The sample holds a few counts of the clone carrying this TCR beta chain. The antigen is undetermined. The data originate from a study of CD8 T cells in ankylosing spondylitis. TCRdb called the 5' RACE reads again in MiXCR, with one record for every CDR3 protein. This table holds about 800,000 distinct CDR3 sequences, about 10% found once. Findings and caveats of the study: A TCR beta motif of 7 to 9 highly homologous variants seemed to mark ankylosing spondylitis blood.

Trimming shortened V by 1 base and J by 2 bases, and 18 bases separated the two germline ends. CDR3 length: 17 residues. Germline V gene sequence: CDR1 DFQATT, CDR2 SNEGSKA (reference sequence). Sequenced input: blood, either unsorted or a sorted T cell fraction (not recorded which). This TCR derives from a male donor with ankylosing spondylitis. The chain employs TRBV20-1 and TRBJ1-5; D possibly corresponds to TRBD1 (6 bases). DNA for the CDR3: TGCAGTGCTAGAGTGGCAGGGGCCCTTGGCGGCAATCAGCCCCAGCATTTT. It encodes CSARVAGALGGNQPQHF.